This record looks at one T cell receptor beta chain sequence and its context. Its antigen remains unknown. This sample was taken from a study of cytomegalovirus exposure and HLA in healthy donors. Study-wide context: A prior study identified 117 million unique TCR beta sequences from some 200 million T cells. Study-wide findings and caveats: An observed cluster of highly shared sequence variants was recorded as a likely sequencing artifact. Previous analysis showed most TCR beta V segments were productive about 90% or about 30% of the time. It was reported that the classifier diagnosed cytomegalovirus status with high specificity and sensitivity in both the original and validation cohorts.

The primer mix had 60 Vbeta and 13 Jbeta primers. Sequencing was performed with immunoSEQ multiplex PCR; in TCRdb, only in-frame clones are kept and a portion is missing. Among under 200,000 clones, 65% to 90% were seen once, and the ten largest hold roughly 2%. V shed 5 bases and J 5 bases; nucleotides not matched to a gene: 10. The CDR3 covers 15 residues. Germline V gives CDR1 LNHDA, CDR2 SQIVND (reference sequence). The chain uses TRBV19 and TRBJ2-7; 9 bases are shared with TRBD2. Sequencing was performed on PBMCs. The source is a woman younger than 35 in good health and CMV-seronegative. The CDR3 DNA sequence: TGTGCCAGTAGTTCCATTGAGGGACTAGCACACGAGCAGTACTTC. This sequence encodes CASSSIEGLAHEQYF.